This TCR beta chain emerged from a study of glioma-infiltrating T cells after dendritic cell vaccination. Study-wide context: Dendritic cells derived from monocytes and pulsed with autologous tumor lysate formed the vaccine. Whole-study results and caveats: TCR clonality showed no direct relationship with survival.

CDR3 length: 13 residues. V was trimmed by 5 bases and J by 2 bases, leaving 9 bases between them. Germline assignment: CDR1 MNHEY and CDR2 SMNVEV (reference sequence). This sample's time point: after dendritic cell vaccination, including at tumor progression/relapse. All glioblastoma patients lacked an isocitrate dehydrogenase mutation. The primer mix had 60 V beta and 13 J beta primers. Sequenced by immunoSEQ multiplex PCR; TCRdb stores in-frame clones only, minus some. The table includes roughly 85,000 clones, roughly 85% detected once. Points on this clone: The antigen is undetermined.

Sequencing used blood, obtained after dendritic cell vaccination. The receptor was derived from a human donor with glioblastoma. The chain joins TRBV27 to TRBJ1-2; D may be TRBD1 (5 bases). CDR3 in DNA: TGTGCCAGCAGTCGCCGACAGAACTATGGCTACACCTTC. As protein: CASSRRQNYGYTF.